These 22 T cell receptor beta chains were sequenced from one sample in a study of tumor-infiltrating lymphocytes in primary liver carcinoma. Total RNA amounting to 500 ng was the source from which TCR beta cDNA was made with a constant-region primer. Three nested multiplex PCR rounds, a slightly modified ARM-PCR, produced the libraries for TCR beta. Both of the initial two PCR rounds ran for 10 cycles and employed TRBV1-TRBV30 forward primers alongside a C-beta reverse primer. TCRdb re-called the multiplex PCR reads with MiXCR, one entry per CDR3 protein. This sample has fewer than 350,000 distinct CDR3 sequences, with roughly 60% found just once. Unsorted whole blood yielded the blood RNA, and germline DNA was also extracted. Input material: peripheral blood. The receptors derive from a middle-aged man with primary liver carcinoma and hepatitis B virus infection.

This clonotype showed up just once. One end of the junction is discordant with germline, which a read error may explain. The rearrangement links TRBV29-1 to TRBJ2-5; no reliable D call. Germline CDR1 SQVTM, CDR2 ANQGSEA. There are 12 residues in the CDR3. CDR3 nucleotides: TGCAACGTTCTGGAGAACCAAGAGACCCAATACTTC. It specifies CNVLENQETQYF.

On this clonotype: A much larger clone differs from this one at a single base, so this may be a read error. This chain links TRBV4-2 with TRBJ1-2; D is unresolved. CDR1 is LGHNA, CDR2 YNFKEQ, per germline. CDR3 length: 14 residues. This CDR3 is CASSQDYRNCGYTF. CDR3 sequence (DNA): TGTGCCAGCAGCCAAGATTACCGCAACTGTGGCTACACCTTC.

The rearrangement uses TRBV28 and TRBJ2-2; D ambiguous. The germline V gene has CDR1 MDHEN and CDR2 SYDVKM. CDR3 length equals 11 residues. Deletions cut 6 bases from V and 6 bases from J, with 5 bases between. CDR3 DNA sequence: TGTGCCAGCAGCATCCCCGGGGAGCTGTTTTTT. Residues: CASSIPGELFF.

This clonotype was observed at least ten times. This CDR3 reads CASSLEIAKNIQYF. The CDR3 DNA is TGTGCCAGCAGTTTAGAAATAGCCAAAAACATTCAGTACTTC. The chain employs TRBV12-3 or TRBV12-4 and TRBJ2-4; D not certain. The CDR3 contains 14 residues. V was trimmed by 1 base and J by 0 bases, leaving 4 bases between them.

This clonotype was seen at least ten times. The chain uses TRBV12-5 and TRBJ2-1; D is uncertain. CDR3 length equals 12 residues. Germline V lookup: CDR1 LGHNT, CDR2 FRNRAP. V lost 7 bases and J lost 4, with 8 bases in between. This CDR3 reads CASVGRYNEQFF. Here the CDR3 DNA reads TGTGCTAGTGTGGGTCGGTACAATGAGCAGTTCTTC.

The chain has TRBV4-3 and TRBJ2-1; 10 bases match TRBD1. Germline CDR1 reads LGHNA; CDR2 reads YSLEER. The trim removed 3 bases at V and 6 bases at J, leaving 11 bases unmatched. The CDR3 consists of 17 residues. The CDR3 region is CASSHPRFDRGLNEQFF. The CDR3 DNA sequence: TGCGCCAGCAGCCACCCTCGATTTGACAGGGGGCTCAATGAGCAGTTCTTC.

This clonotype turned up a few times. This rearrangement joins TRBV6-1 to TRBJ2-1; 8 positions match TRBD2. Germline CDR1 is MNHNS and CDR2 is SASEGT. This CDR3 has 19 amino acids. V gave up 0 bases and J gave up 4 bases; unmatched junction bases: 14. In DNA, the CDR3 is TGTGCCAGCAGTGAAGCCCGGAACCCGGGACTAGGGTCGTACAATGAGCAGTTCTTC. It is translated as CASSEARNPGLGSYNEQFF.

As regards this clonotype: Since the CDR3 does not end with the conserved phenylalanine or tryptophan, this likely comes from a read error. The rearrangement joins TRBV28 to TRBJ2-1; 11 bases are a match to TRBD2. CDR1 and CDR2 from the germline V gene are MDHEN and SYDVKM. Trimming removed 6 bases from V and 11 bases from J; junction bases left unmatched: 6. The CDR3 length is 13 residues. The chain's CDR3 is CASSLGTSGKQFY. CDR3 sequence (DNA): TGTGCCAGCAGCCTCGGGACTAGCGGTAAGCAGTTCTAC.

Regarding this clonotype: This may arise from a read error, as a much more abundant clone is one base away. This chain links TRBV6-6 with TRBJ2-5; D gene unclear. Trimming stripped 6 bases from V and 2 bases from J, with 7 bases between. This CDR3 is built from 12 residues. Germline-derived CDR1 and CDR2 are MNHNY and SVGAGI (reference sequence). The CDR3 DNA reads as TGTGCCAGCAGCAGACGACAAGAGACCCAGTACTTC. Protein product: CASSRRQETQYF.

This clonotype has ten or more counts. The J gene is TRBJ2-1, the V gene TRBV6-2 or TRBV6-3; D is possibly TRBD2 (6 bases). Per germline, CDR1 MNHEY and CDR2 SVGEGT. The V end was cut by 6 bases, the J end by 9 bases, with 15 bases between. There are 13 residues in the CDR3. CDR3 residues: CASRGTGVGEQFF. The CDR3 nucleotides read TGTGCCAGCAGGGGCACGGGAGTGGGTGAGCAGTTCTTC.

A single count supports this clonotype. One end of the junction does not line up with germline, which may come from a read error. V usage is TRBV11-2 and J usage is TRBJ2-1, with 13 bases lining up with TRBD2. CDR1 and CDR2 from the germline V gene are SGHAT and FQNNGV. The CDR3 has 16 residues. For the CDR3, the DNA is TGTACCAGCAGCTCTCCGGGACTAGCGGGGTACAATGAGCGGTTCTTC. Translation: CTSSSPGLAGYNERFF.

Notes on this clonotype: This may stem from a read error, because a much larger clone lies one nucleotide away. J is TRBJ1-5 and V is TRBV11-2, with D maybe TRBD1 (5 bases). The V end was cut by 5 bases, the J end by 3 bases, with 14 bases between. Germline V gene lookup returns CDR1 SGHAT and CDR2 FQNNGV. The CDR3 is 15 residues long. In nucleotides, the CDR3 is TGTGCCAGCAGCACGGGGCTGTCTGTCAATCAGCCCCAGCATTTT. Protein product: CASSTGLSVNQPQHF.

On this clonotype: Given the absence of the conserved phenylalanine or tryptophan at the CDR3 end, a read error is likely. V is TRBV6-5 and J is TRBJ2-5; the D gene is possibly TRBD2 (6 bases). Germline V gives CDR1 MNHEY, CDR2 SVGAGI. The length of the CDR3 is 15 residues. This chain's CDR3 is CASSYSPSEGETQYL. CDR3 bases: TGTGCCAGCAGCTACTCGCCTAGCGAGGGAGAGACCCAGTACCTC.

Of note for this clonotype: The junction differs from germline at one of its ends, possibly a read error. V gene TRBV11-3 combines with J gene TRBJ1-2; 9 nucleotides agree with TRBD1. Germline V gene sequence: CDR1 SGHNT, CDR2 YENEEA. CDR3 size: 15 residues. CDR3 nucleotide sequence: TGTGTCAGCAGCTGGACAGGGGAGGGGAACTATGACTACACCTTC. It yields the protein CVSSWTGEGNYDYTF.

In its sample, this clonotype was seen many times. The rearrangement links TRBV12-3 or TRBV12-4 to TRBJ1-3, with a weak D call TRBD1 (5 bases). This CDR3 spans 14 amino acids. Trimming left V 3 bases short and J 4 bases short, with 10 bases between. CDR3 region: CASSFGGRGNTIYF. For the CDR3, the DNA is TGTGCCAGCAGTTTTGGGGGTAGAGGAAACACCATATATTTT.

Comment on this clonotype: A read error may produce the germline difference seen at one junction end. The V gene is TRBV29-1, the J gene TRBJ1-5; no clear D gene. CDR1 and CDR2 (germline): SQVTM, ANQGSEA. The CDR3 length is 13 residues. CDR3 sequence (DNA): TGCAGCGTTTTGGAACACTCCAATCAGCCACAGCATTTT. Translation gives CSVLEHSNQPQHF.

The chain carries TRBV4-3 and TRBJ2-6; D may be TRBD1 (5 bases). The germline CDR1 and CDR2 sequences are LGHNA and YSLEER. This CDR3 comprises 19 residues. Trimming left V 0 bases short and J 17 bases short, with 32 bases between. The CDR3 coding sequence is TGCGCCAGCAGCCAAGATGATATCCGGATTCGCTCTGGGGCCAACGACTTGACTTTC. As protein: CASSQDDIRIRSGANDLTF.

This clonotype was seen at least ten times. The gene calls are TRBV6-1 and TRBJ1-1; TRBD1 is a possible D gene (5 bases). V dropped 7 bases and J dropped 7 bases, with 16 bases sitting between them. CDR3 length: 13 amino acids. CDR1 and CDR2 from the germline V gene are MNHNS and SASEGT. The CDR3 coding sequence is TGTGCCAGCACCCTTAAGGGAGGGGTTGAAGCTTTCTTT. Its translation is CASTLKGGVEAFF.

This clonotype was detected a few times. V and J are TRBV5-1 and TRBJ2-2, with a tentative D call TRBD2 (5 bases). The CDR3 spans 14 residues. Germline V CDR1 and CDR2: SGHRS, YFSETQ. V dropped 3 bases and J dropped 7 bases, with 13 bases sitting between them. This CDR3 reads CASSWRRSNGELFF. The CDR3, as DNA: TGCGCCAGCAGCTGGAGGAGGAGTAACGGGGAGCTGTTTTTT.

To note about this clonotype: This may come from a read error, since a much larger clone is one base off. This sequence joins TRBV6-1 and TRBJ1-1; no clear D gene. Trimming removed 10 bases from V and 1 base from J, with 7 bases in between. The CDR3 runs 11 residues. Germline V gene lookup returns CDR1 MNHNS and CDR2 SASEGT. The CDR3 spells CATDGNTEAFF. In DNA form, the CDR3 reads TGTGCCACGGACGGGAACACTGAAGCTTTCTTT.

This clonotype was counted only a few times. A much larger clone lies one base from this, so it may be a read error. The gene calls are TRBV6-1 and TRBJ2-6, with a tentative D call TRBD2 (6 bases). The CDR3 consists of 16 residues. Germline V gene sequence: CDR1 MNHNS, CDR2 SASEGT. CDR3 loop: CANSGGLRSGANVLTF. CDR3 DNA: TGTGCCAACAGTGGGGGACTGCGCTCTGGGGCCAACGTCCTGACTTTC.

This clonotype was seen only once. The CDR3 carries no conserved terminal phenylalanine or tryptophan, so it likely arises from a read error. The rearrangement joins TRBV12-3 or TRBV12-4 to TRBJ1-2; 7 bases agree with TRBD1. The CDR3 has 14 residues. Unmatched junction bases numbered 8, after V lost 6 bases and J lost 4 bases. The chain's CDR3 is CASRGVQGTYGYTL. The CDR3 coding sequence is TGTGCCAGCAGAGGAGTACAGGGGACCTATGGCTACACCTTA.